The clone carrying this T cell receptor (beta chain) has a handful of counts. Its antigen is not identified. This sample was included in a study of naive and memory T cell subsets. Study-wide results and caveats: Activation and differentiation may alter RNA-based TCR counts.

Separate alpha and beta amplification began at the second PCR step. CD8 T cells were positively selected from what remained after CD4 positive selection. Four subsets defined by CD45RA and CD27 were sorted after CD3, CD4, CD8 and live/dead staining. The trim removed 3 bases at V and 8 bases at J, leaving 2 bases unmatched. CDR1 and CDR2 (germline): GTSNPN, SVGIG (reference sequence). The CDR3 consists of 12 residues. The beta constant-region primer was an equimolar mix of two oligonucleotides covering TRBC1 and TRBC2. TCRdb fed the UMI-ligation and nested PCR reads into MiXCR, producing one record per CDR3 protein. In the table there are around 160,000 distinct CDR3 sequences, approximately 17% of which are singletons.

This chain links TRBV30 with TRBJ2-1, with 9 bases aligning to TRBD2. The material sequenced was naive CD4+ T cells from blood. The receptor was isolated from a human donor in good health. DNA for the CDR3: TGTGCCTGGAGCGGGACTAGCTATGAGCAGTTCTTC. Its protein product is CAWSGTSYEQFF.